What follows is one T cell receptor (beta chain) and its context. Its antigen is unknown. V shed 0 bases and J 9 bases; nucleotides not matched to a gene: 8. CDR1 MNHEY and CDR2 SMNVEV come from the germline V gene (reference sequence). The CDR3 contains 17 residues. TCRdb reprocessed the 5' RACE reads with MiXCR, giving one entry per CDR3 protein. The sample lists 230,000 or so distinct CDR3 sequences; approximately 8.6% were seen once. The data originate from a study of identical twins. Study-wide results and caveats: With monozygotic twins, out-of-frame TCR alpha sharing exceeded what models estimated. Low generation probability was overrepresented in out-of-frame alpha sequences shared by twins.

This same sample was also part of a study on yellow fever vaccine responses in identical twins.

The sequence came from a woman aged 18-35 years in good health. The specimen sequenced was CD8+ T cells sorted from blood. The chain is built from TRBV27 and TRBJ2-1, with 13 bases fitting TRBD2. The CDR3 DNA is TGTGCCAGCAGTTTATCCCACGGACTAGCGGGAGAGGGTGAGCAGTTCTTC. Encoded protein: CASSLSHGLAGEGEQFF.